This T cell receptor (beta chain) was recorded in a study of blood T cell repertoires in COVID-19. How the authors handled the data: Quantification of nucleated cells was approximated via reference gene primer amplification. Some clones are missing from TCRdb's copy, which holds only in-frame ones; the method was immunoSEQ multiplex PCR. That table furnishes V, J and clone size, whereas the DNA furnished D and trimming. The table has 120,000 to 150,000 clones, over 70% seen once. This clonotype was sampled from a man aged 50 to 60 with active or convalescent COVID-19. The sequencing input was peripheral blood.

The CDR3 spells CASSPGGSRAETQYF. The DNA of the CDR3 is TGTGCCAGCAGCCCCGGGGGGTCTAGGGCAGAGACCCAGTACTTC. The chain joins TRBV11-2 to TRBJ2-5; 7 bases agree with TRBD2. The CDR3 length is 15 residues. The V and J ends lost 5 bases and 4 bases, in that order; junction bases with no gene match: 10. The V gene's germline CDR1 is SGHAT and CDR2 FQNNGV.